The 11 T cell receptor beta chains presented below share a single source sample, sequenced in a study of T cell responses to AZD1222 COVID-19 vaccine. Clones were sequenced by immunoSEQ multiplex PCR, and TCRdb holds only the in-frame ones, with some missing. The sample shows just over 150,000 clones, around 86% of them seen only once. The material sequenced was peripheral blood, taken 28 days after the second AZD1222 dose. The receptors shown here come from an adult who received the AZD1222 COVID-19 vaccine.

The J gene is TRBJ2-3, the V gene TRBV30; D gene uncertain. Germline CDR1 is GTSNPN and CDR2 is SVGIG (reference sequence). The ends were cut back, 3 bases at V and 1 base at J, with 8 bases in the middle. The CDR3 runs 13 residues. CDR3 sequence reads: CAWRLAGTDTQYF. CDR3 sequence (DNA): TGTGCCTGGAGGCTGGCGGGCACAGATACGCAGTATTTT.

The chain recombines TRBV19 with TRBJ2-6; D call uncertain. From germline, CDR1 is LNHDA and CDR2 SQIVND (reference sequence). V was trimmed by 1 base and J by 1 base, leaving 8 bases between them. The CDR3 spans 16 residues. The CDR3 protein is CASSIGVRSGANVLTF. The CDR3 DNA is TGTGCCAGTAGTATAGGGGTACGGTCTGGGGCCAACGTCCTGACTTTC.

J is TRBJ2-3 and V is TRBV30, with D possibly TRBD2 on 5 matching bases. Germline-derived CDR1 and CDR2 are GTSNPN and SVGIG (reference sequence). V shed 5 bases and J shed 8 bases, with 14 bases lying between them. The CDR3 extends over 12 amino acids. The CDR3: CAWLDAGSTQYF. In DNA form, the CDR3 reads TGTGCCTGGTTGGATGCTGGGAGTACGCAGTATTTT.

The rearrangement links TRBV7-2 to TRBJ1-4; no reliable D call. V gave up 1 base and J gave up 0 bases, with 6 bases separating them. Germline V gene sequence: CDR1 SGHTA, CDR2 FQGNSA. This CDR3 has 15 residues. CDR3 DNA: TGTGCCAGCAGCTTAGGTGATTCAACTAATGAAAAACTGTTTTTT. It specifies CASSLGDSTNEKLFF.

The gene calls are TRBV6-2 or TRBV6-3 and TRBJ2-1; D not certain. V was cut by 4 bases and J by 9 bases, with 10 bases left in between. Germline V lookup: CDR1 MNHEY, CDR2 SVGEGT. The CDR3 has 12 residues. In nucleotides, the CDR3 is TGTGCCAGCAGTTGGACCTGGGGTGAGCAGTTCTTC. Its translation is CASSWTWGEQFF.

The chain is built from TRBV5-4 and TRBJ2-7, with no clear D. CDR3 size: 12 residues. Trimming took off 6 bases at V and 0 bases at J, with 7 bases between the two ends. Germline-derived CDR1 and CDR2 are SGHNT and YYREEE (reference sequence). The DNA for the CDR3 is TGTGCCAGCACCTTCAGCTCCTACGAGCAGTACTTC. Translation: CASTFSSYEQYF.

The gene calls are TRBV4-1 and TRBJ2-7; TRBD2 matches at 8 bases. Germline assignment: CDR1 MGHRA and CDR2 YSYEKL. V was clipped by 4 bases and J by 3 bases; unmatched bases: 8. This CDR3 has 15 amino acids. CDR3 bases: TGCGCCAGCAGCCCTACTGGAAGCGGGAGCTACGAGCAGTACTTC. Translated: CASSPTGSGSYEQYF.

This clone was counted a single time. The rearrangement uses TRBV7-9 and TRBJ2-1; 9 bases agree with TRBD2. Germline V gene sequence: CDR1 SEHNR, CDR2 FQNEAQ (reference sequence). This CDR3 is built from 13 residues. V lost 5 bases, J lost 12 bases, and 8 bases stayed unmatched. The CDR3 reads CASSASGAPWQFF. In nucleotides, the CDR3 is TGTGCCAGCAGCGCTAGCGGGGCTCCATGGCAGTTCTTC. Combining the CDR3 with reference TRBV7-9 and TRBJ2-1 gives the whole variable domain DTGVSQNPRHKITKRGQNVTFRCDPISEHNRLYWYRQTLGQGPEFLTYFQNEAQLEKSRLLSDRFSAERPKGSFSTLEIQRTEQGDSAMYLCASSASGAPWQFFGPGTRLTVL.

V is TRBV5-1 and J is TRBJ2-7; 9 bases agree with TRBD2. The germline V gene has CDR1 SGHRS and CDR2 YFSETQ. This CDR3 is 15 amino acids long. J was trimmed by 6 bases and V by 2 bases; bases with no gene match: 9. The CDR3 DNA reads TGCGCCAGCAGCTTCTTAGCGGCGGGAGGGTTCGAGCAGTACTTC. The encoded protein is CASSFLAAGGFEQYF.

This clone came up once. The chain couples TRBV27 to TRBJ2-3, with TRBD2 identical over 9 bases. Losses at the gene ends were 5 bases for V and 5 bases for J; bases not matched to a gene: 11. The CDR3 is 16 residues long. Germline V lookup: CDR1 MNHEY, CDR2 SMNVEV (reference sequence). The CDR3 region is CASSPRTGGREDTQYF. The CDR3 DNA sequence: TGTGCCAGCAGTCCCAGGACTGGCGGGAGGGAAGATACGCAGTATTTT.

V is TRBV28 and J is TRBJ2-7, with 8 positions matching TRBD2. CDR1 MDHEN and CDR2 SYDVKM come from the germline V gene. The length of the CDR3 is 13 residues. The V segment lost 6 bases and the J segment 5 bases; nucleotides outside the gene matches: 6. CDR3 protein: CASSLEGLDEQYF. CDR3 sequence (DNA): TGTGCCAGCAGCCTGGAGGGACTAGACGAGCAGTACTTC.